This T cell receptor (beta chain) was sequenced in a study of OX40 agonist ivuxolimab in advanced cancers. On the study more broadly: Patients were treated with ivuxolimab, an agonistic anti-OX40 (CD134) antibody.

Study-wide findings and caveats: Mean expanded clone counts were higher in CD8+ than CD4+ T cells.

From germline, CDR1 is MNHEY and CDR2 SVGAGI. The CDR3 covers 12 residues. The germline V and J ends were trimmed by 6 bases and 10 bases, with 10 bases remaining between them. Profiling relied on immunoSEQ multiplex PCR, and the TCRdb table lists in-frame clones only, not all of them. The sample comprises tens of thousands of clones, around nine tenths of which are singletons, and around 0.8% rests with the top ten. This clone occurred a few times. Its specificity is not known. The source of this sequence is an adult with an advanced solid tumor such as melanoma, head and neck, liver or kidney cancer. The gene calls are TRBV6-5 and TRBJ1-6; D unresolved. The material sequenced was CD4+ or CD8+ T cells sorted from blood, taken in a trial of the OX40 agonist ivuxolimab. This CDR3 reads CASSPRASPLHF. The DNA of the CDR3 is TGTGCCAGCAGCCCTCGTGCCTCACCCCTCCACTTT.